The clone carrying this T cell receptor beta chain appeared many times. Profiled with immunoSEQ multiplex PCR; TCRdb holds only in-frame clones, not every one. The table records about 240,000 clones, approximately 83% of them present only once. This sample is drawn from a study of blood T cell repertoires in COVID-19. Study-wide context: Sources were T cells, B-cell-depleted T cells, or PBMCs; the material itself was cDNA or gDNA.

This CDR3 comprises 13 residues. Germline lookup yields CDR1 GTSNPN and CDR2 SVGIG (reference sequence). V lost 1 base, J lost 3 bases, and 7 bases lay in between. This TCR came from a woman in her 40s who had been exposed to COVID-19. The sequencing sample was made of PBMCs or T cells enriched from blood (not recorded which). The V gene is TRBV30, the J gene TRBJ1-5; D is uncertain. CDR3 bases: TGTGCCTGGAGTGGAACTAACAATCAGCCCCAGCATTTT. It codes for CAWSGTNNQPQHF. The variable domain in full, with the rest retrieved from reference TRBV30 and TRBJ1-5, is SQTIHQWPATLVQPVGSPLSLECTVEGTSNPNLYWYRQAAGRGLQLLFYSVGIGQISSEVPQNLSASRPQDRQFILSSKKLLLSDSGFYLCAWSGTNNQPQHFGDGTRLSIL.